These 17 T cell receptor beta chains were all obtained from the same sample, sequenced in a study of T-cell memory formation after mild COVID-19. Via MiXCR, TCRdb re-called the 5' RACE reads, giving one row per CDR3 protein. The sample yields around 420,000 distinct CDR3 sequences, roughly a quarter seen once. The sequencing sample was made of PBMCs or a T cell subset sorted from them (not recorded which). The receptor set was obtained from an adult woman who had mild COVID-19 (a few samples of this study predate the infection). Cell type and time point are not known.

This clonotype has only a few counts. The chain carries TRBV12-3 or TRBV12-4 and TRBJ2-1; D ambiguous. The CDR3 is made up of 12 amino acids. V lost 3 bases and J 10 bases, leaving 10 bases between the germline ends. The DNA for the CDR3 is TGTGCCAGCAGTTTTGTTGCATCGGAGCAGTTCTTC. Translating it yields CASSFVASEQFF.

This clonotype was recorded a few times. The chain combines TRBV29-1 with TRBJ1-2; 9 bases map to TRBD1. The germline V gene has CDR1 SQVTM and CDR2 ANQGSEA. The CDR3 is made up of 13 amino acids. Germline trimming cut 4 bases from V and 2 bases from J; bases unmatched to any gene: 2. DNA for the CDR3: TGCAGCGTTGGGGACAGGGCGAACTATGGCTACACCTTC. This encodes CSVGDRANYGYTF.

This clonotype has more than one count but fewer than ten. The chain employs TRBV2 and TRBJ2-2, with a tentative D call TRBD2 (5 bases). The CDR3 is 12 residues long. Germline V lookup: CDR1 SNHLY, CDR2 FYNNEI. The germline V and J ends were trimmed by 6 bases and 4 bases, with 6 bases remaining between them. The CDR3 loop is CASREATGELFF. The CDR3 coding sequence is TGTGCCAGCAGGGAGGCCACCGGGGAGCTGTTTTTT. The full variable domain, completed using reference TRBV2 and TRBJ2-2, is EPEVTQTPSHQVTQMGQEVILRCVPISNHLYFYWYRQILGQKVEFLVSFYNNEISEKSEIFDDQFSVERPDGSNFTLKIRSTKLEDSAMYFCASREATGELFFGEGSRLTVL.

The chain recombines TRBV15 with TRBJ1-4; D not certain. Trimming removed 0 bases at V and 2 bases at J, with 16 bases between. The CDR3 is made up of 18 amino acids. Looked up from germline, CDR1 is LNHNV and CDR2 is YYDKDF (reference sequence). The chain's CDR3 is CATSRDLGITKTNEKLFF. The CDR3 DNA is TGTGCCACCAGCAGAGATCTTGGCATTACGAAGACTAATGAAAAACTGTTTTTT. The variable domain in full, with the rest retrieved from reference TRBV15 and TRBJ1-4, is DAMVIQNPRYQVTQFGKPVTLSCSQTLNHNVMYWYQQKSSQAPKLLFHYYDKDFNNEADTPDNFQSRRPNTSFCFLDIRSPGLGDTAMYLCATSRDLGITKTNEKLFFGSGTQLSVL.

This clonotype has just a few counts. J is TRBJ2-1 and V is TRBV18; perhaps TRBD2 as D (6 bases). V lost 5 bases, J lost 3 bases, and 8 bases lay in between. The CDR3 sequence is 13 residues long. The germline CDR1 and CDR2 sequences are KGHSH and LQKENI. The CDR3, as DNA: TGTGCCAGCTCAGCGGGGTTCTACAATGAGCAGTTCTTC. It encodes CASSAGFYNEQFF.

The chain has TRBV4-1 and TRBJ2-7, with D unresolved. V lost 0 bases, J lost 3 bases, and 15 bases lay in between. This CDR3 has 16 residues. Germline assignment: CDR1 MGHRA and CDR2 YSYEKL. The chain's CDR3 is CASSQDTTDYHYEQYF. The DNA of the CDR3 is TGCGCCAGCAGCCAAGATACCACAGATTACCACTACGAGCAGTACTTC.

The chain joins TRBV9 to TRBJ1-4; possible D gene TRBD1, 6 bases. The CDR3 contains 16 residues. Germline V gene lookup returns CDR1 SGDLS and CDR2 YYNGEE. Trimming took 0 bases from V and 7 from J, leaving 16 bases between them. The CDR3 spells CASSVGSLGGGEKLFF. The CDR3 nucleotides are TGTGCCAGCAGCGTAGGGTCACTTGGAGGGGGTGAAAAACTGTTTTTT.

This clonotype was detected only a few times. V usage is TRBV12-3 or TRBV12-4 and J usage is TRBJ1-2, with D uncertain. The CDR3 is 12 residues long. V was trimmed by 4 bases and J by 8 bases, leaving 11 bases between them. The CDR3 sequence is CASSYGDWGYTF. CDR3 DNA: TGTGCCAGCAGTTACGGGGATTGGGGCTACACCTTC.

This chain connects TRBV23-1 to TRBJ1-2; no definite D call. TRBV23-1 belongs to the ORF category, with a function that is uncertain. V lost 0 bases, J lost 1 base, and 9 bases lay in between. This CDR3 contains 15 residues. CDR3 region: CASSQSLGCNYGYTF. The CDR3 DNA sequence: TGCGCCAGCAGTCAATCGTTAGGCTGTAACTATGGCTACACCTTC.

This clonotype was picked up a small number of times. V gene TRBV15 combines with J gene TRBJ1-6; D is ambiguous. The CDR3 totals 15 residues. Per germline, CDR1 LNHNV and CDR2 YYDKDF (reference sequence). V lost 3 bases and J 7 bases, leaving 13 bases between the germline ends. This CDR3 reads CATSSTWTGNSPLHF. Here the CDR3 DNA reads TGTGCCACCAGCAGCACATGGACGGGGAATTCACCCCTCCACTTT.

The chain joins TRBV6-5 to TRBJ2-1; D perhaps matches TRBD2 (6 bases). Trimming pared 6 bases from V and 9 bases from J, leaving 15 bases between. This CDR3 has 13 amino acids. CDR1 MNHEY and CDR2 SVGAGI come from the germline V gene. The CDR3 DNA reads TGTGCCAGCAGATCTCCTAGCGTGGGTGAGCAGTTCTTC. Translating it yields CASRSPSVGEQFF.

The rearrangement uses TRBV6-5 and TRBJ2-5; 7 bases line up with TRBD1. Per the germline V gene, CDR1 is MNHEY and CDR2 is SVGAGI. After removal of 5 bases from V and 2 bases from J, the junction contained 5 bases not matched to a gene. The CDR3 is 14 amino acids. The CDR3 loop reads CASSRGTAQETQYF. CDR3 in DNA: TGTGCCAGCAGTAGGGGGACAGCACAAGAGACCCAGTACTTC.

The V gene is TRBV5-6, the J gene TRBJ1-2; 9 nucleotides match TRBD1. The germline V gene encodes CDR1 SGHDT and CDR2 YYEEEE. The CDR3 is 16 residues long. Unmatched junction bases numbered 7, after V lost 1 base and J lost 3 bases. CDR3 DNA sequence: TGTGCCAGCAGCTTGCCGGCGACAGGGGGTTACTATGGCTACACCTTC. Translation: CASSLPATGGYYGYTF.

This chain uses TRBV7-6 with TRBJ1-1; TRBD1 agrees at 7 bases. The germline CDR1 and CDR2 sequences are SGHVS and FNYEAQ. J lost 3 bases, V lost 4 bases, and 11 bases had no gene match. The CDR3 totals 16 residues. CDR3 loop: CASSSLYQGEDTEAFF. For the CDR3, the DNA is TGTGCCAGCAGCTCCTTATATCAGGGGGAGGACACTGAAGCTTTCTTT.

The sample holds a few counts of this clonotype. The chain links TRBV19 to TRBJ1-1; 9 bases align to TRBD1. Trimming cost V 7 bases and J 0 bases; bases outside gene matches: 9. Germline CDR1 reads LNHDA; CDR2 reads SQIVND (reference sequence). The CDR3 runs 16 residues. Here the CDR3 reads CASTATGGKVNTEAFF. The CDR3 DNA reads TGTGCCAGTACCGCGACAGGGGGGAAAGTGAACACTGAAGCTTTCTTT.

The CDR3 DNA is TGCAGCGTTGGGTTCCCGGGACAGGCGGCTGGCTACACCTTC. Translated, it gives CSVGFPGQAAGYTF. The chain combines TRBV29-1 with TRBJ1-2; 8 bases fit TRBD1. CDR3 length: 14 residues. Germline loops: CDR1 SQVTM, CDR2 ANQGSEA. V lost 4 bases and J lost 7; bases outside the gene matches: 11.

CDR3 protein: CAISEYPTWGNTEAFF. The CDR3 DNA reads TGTGCCATCAGTGAGTATCCTACTTGGGGGAACACTGAAGCTTTCTTT. The J gene is TRBJ1-1, the V gene TRBV10-3; no clear D gene. CDR3 length: 16 amino acids. V dropped 1 base and J dropped 1 base, with 13 bases sitting between them. The germline V gene encodes CDR1 ENHRY and CDR2 SYGVKD.